The source of this T cell receptor (beta chain) is a study of graft-versus-host responses after intestinal transplantation. Study context: Grafts that recipients had were multivisceral, liver-intestinal, or isolated intestinal transplants. All recipients got anti-thymocyte globulin induction, then tacrolimus and steroids for about three years. General study findings and limits: Those patients showing graft-donor T cell macrochimerism displayed high graft-versus-host to host-versus-graft clonal ratios in allografts. There was an association between peak levels of circulating GvH clones and early post-transplant HvG declines.

On this clone itself: Its antigen is as yet unknown.

CDR1 is SGHRS and CDR2 is YFSETQ in the germline V gene. With 4 bases removed from V and 1 base from J, the gap between germline ends came to 8 bases. This CDR3 spans 13 amino acids. Data came from immunoSEQ multiplex PCR; TCRdb stores just in-frame clones and leaves some out. The sample gives 90,000 to 120,000 clones, approximately 84% of which show up once; more than 0.8% is in the top ten. The clonotype originates from a human donor who received an intestinal transplant. This rearrangement joins TRBV5-1 to TRBJ1-1; D is possibly TRBD1 (6 bases). Sequences were derived from unstimulated CD4+ T cells sorted from spleen or lymph node cells, sampled before intestinal transplant. The CDR3 loop reads CASSRTENTEAFF. In nucleotides, the CDR3 is TGCGCCAGCAGCCGGACAGAGAACACTGAAGCTTTCTTT.